This entry describes one T cell receptor (beta chain). Its antigen is currently unknown. This sample was taken from a study of Graves' ophthalmopathy and Graves' hyperthyroidism. At the level of the study: No treatment had been given when peripheral blood was collected at initial diagnosis.

Additional autoimmune diseases, uncontrolled infections, pregnancy or lactation disqualified patients. RNA transcripts yielded amplified TCR beta CDR3 regions. Amplification began with first-round RT-PCR using HTBI primers, then second-round multiplex PCR was performed. Via MiXCR, TCRdb re-called the multiplex PCR reads, giving one row per CDR3 protein. The sample carries under 350,000 distinct CDR3 sequences, about a sixth recorded once. The study, taken as a whole, reports: As the model predicted ophthalmopathy progression, it achieved a sensitivity of roughly 69% and a specificity of 72.22%. The blood repertoire also included most expanded thyroid clonotypes above 0.001 frequency.

This clonotype originated in an adult man with Graves' ophthalmopathy. The sequenced sample consisted of peripheral blood.

The CDR3 nucleotides are TGCAGCGTTGGGCGAGGTGTTGAAGCTTTCTTT. Its protein is CSVGRGVEAFF. This rearrangement joins TRBV29-1 to TRBJ1-1; D is unresolved. V dropped 4 bases and J dropped 7 bases, with 10 bases sitting between them. The CDR3 consists of 11 residues. Germline V gene lookup returns CDR1 SQVTM and CDR2 ANQGSEA.